This T cell receptor beta chain is drawn from a study of cytomegalovirus exposure and HLA in healthy donors. Whole-study results and caveats: Among the CMV-associated chains, a few were confirmed in vitro as specific for CMV antigens. CMV serostatus was the sole immune exposure information available.

Germline V gene lookup returns CDR1 MNHNS and CDR2 SASEGT. The CDR3 length is 15 residues. V gave up 8 bases and J gave up 0 bases; unmatched junction bases: 9. Both 60 Vbeta primers and 13 Jbeta primers went into the PCR. Produced via immunoSEQ multiplex PCR; TCRdb's table is partial and in-frame only. The data hold 150,000 or so clones, with about 80% observed a single time. A note on this clone: Its specificity is not known.

This chain connects TRBV6-1 to TRBJ2-7; 8 nucleotides line up with TRBD1. The material sequenced was PBMCs. This receptor was taken from a man aged 35-49 years in good health and CMV-seropositive. CDR3 nucleotide sequence: TGTGCCAGCCTTTCCGGGACAGGCAACTCCTACGAGCAGTACTTC. This codes for CASLSGTGNSYEQYF.